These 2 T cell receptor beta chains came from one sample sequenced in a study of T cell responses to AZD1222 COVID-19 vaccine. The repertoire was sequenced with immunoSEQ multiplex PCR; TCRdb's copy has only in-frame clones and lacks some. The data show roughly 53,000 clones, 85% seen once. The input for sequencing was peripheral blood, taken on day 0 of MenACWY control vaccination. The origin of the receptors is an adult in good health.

CDR3 DNA: TGTGCCAGCAGCGGACAGGGGGAAAGTATGAACACTGAAGCTTTCTTT. Its protein product is CASSGQGESMNTEAFF. This rearrangement joins TRBV7-2 to TRBJ1-1; 10 bases align to TRBD1. Germline lookup yields CDR1 SGHTA and CDR2 FQGNSA. V lost 5 bases, J lost 0 bases, and 6 bases stayed unmatched. The CDR3 spans 16 residues. Variable domain in full (rest from reference TRBV7-2 and TRBJ1-1): GAGVSQSPSNKVTEKGKDVELRCDPISGHTALYWYRQSLGQGLEFLIYFQGNSAPDKSGLPSDRFSAERTGGSVSTLTIQRTQQEDSAVYLCASSGQGESMNTEAFFGQGTRLTVV.

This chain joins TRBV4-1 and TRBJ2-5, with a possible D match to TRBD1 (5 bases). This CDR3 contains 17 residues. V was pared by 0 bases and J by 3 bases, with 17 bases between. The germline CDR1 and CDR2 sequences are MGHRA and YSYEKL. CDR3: CASSQDPRVWVEETQYF. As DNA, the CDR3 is TGCGCCAGCAGCCAAGACCCCAGGGTATGGGTAGAAGAGACCCAGTACTTC.